The 5 T cell receptor beta chains given below trace back to one sample, sequenced in a study of T cell changes during pregnancy in multiple sclerosis. The data were produced by immunoSEQ multiplex PCR, yet TCRdb's version contains in-frame clones alone and is incomplete. Here the sample spans about 57,000 clones, about nine tenths being singletons. Here the sequenced sample was CD4+ T cells from peripheral blood mononuclear cells, taken in the third trimester of pregnancy. These receptors all come from a female donor with multiple sclerosis, enrolled in a pregnancy study.

V gene TRBV7-8 combines with J gene TRBJ2-5, with 12 bases fitting TRBD2. This CDR3 comprises 18 residues. J gave up 5 bases and V 1 base, and 11 bases lay outside the gene matches. The germline CDR1 and CDR2 sequences are SGHVS and FQNEAQ. CDR3 sequence (DNA): TGTGCCAGCAGCTTAGGGGCGACTAGCGGGGGCCGGGGGGAGACCCAGTACTTC. This encodes CASSLGATSGGRGETQYF.

This clone was detected only once. The chain joins TRBV7-9 to TRBJ2-3; 9 nucleotides match TRBD2. Germline CDR1 and CDR2: SEHNR and FQNEAQ (reference sequence). The CDR3 has 18 amino acids. The trim removed 1 base at V and 7 bases at J, leaving 15 bases unmatched. CDR3 residues: CASSLGTSEWGRTHTQYF. CDR3 sequence (DNA): TGTGCCAGCAGCTTAGGGACTAGCGAATGGGGAAGGACGCATACGCAGTATTTT.

The chain joins TRBV6-5 to TRBJ2-7; TRBD2 might be the D (5 bases). The length of the CDR3 is 13 residues. Between the trimmed V and J ends, which lost 5 bases and 7 bases, there was a span of 15 bases. CDR1 is MNHEY and CDR2 is SVGAGI in the germline V gene. CDR3 DNA: TGTGCCAGCAGTACCGTTACTTCGGGAGAGCAGTACTTC. It specifies CASSTVTSGEQYF.

The chain is built from TRBV5-1 and TRBJ2-7; 14 bases align to TRBD2. This CDR3 spans 16 amino acids. CDR1 and CDR2 (germline): SGHRS, YFSETQ. Trimming took 4 bases from V and 2 from J; bases not matched to a gene: 5. CDR3 sequence reads: CASSGRLAGGTYEQYF. In DNA form, the CDR3 reads TGCGCCAGCAGCGGTAGACTAGCGGGAGGGACCTACGAGCAGTACTTC.

The V call is TRBV9, the J call TRBJ1-1; TRBD1 matches 9 bases. The CDR3 totals 15 residues. Germline CDR1 is SGDLS and CDR2 is YYNGEE. Germline trimming cut 4 bases from V and 1 base from J; bases unmatched to any gene: 5. In nucleotides, the CDR3 is TGTGCCAGCAGCAACAGGGGGCAAGGGAACACTGAAGCTTTCTTT. It yields the protein CASSNRGQGNTEAFF.